The 10 T cell receptor beta chains listed next were all sequenced from one sample in a study of T cell responses to AZD1222 COVID-19 vaccine. TCRdb's copy holds only in-frame clones and misses some; the assay was immunoSEQ multiplex PCR. The table includes 120,000 or so clones, approximately 85% detected once. The starting material was peripheral blood, obtained on day 0 of AZD1222 vaccination. These receptors were taken from an adult in good health.

The gene calls are TRBV14 and TRBJ2-7; TRBD2 agrees at 13 bases. The CDR3 has 16 residues. Per the germline V gene, CDR1 is SGHDN and CDR2 is FVKESK. Trimming took 4 bases from V and 7 from J; bases not matched to a gene: 10. CDR3 sequence reads: CASSPPRTSGSREQYF. The CDR3 DNA reads TGTGCCAGCAGCCCCCCGCGGACTAGCGGGAGCAGGGAGCAGTACTTC.

The V gene is TRBV9, the J gene TRBJ1-2, with D uncertain. CDR1 is SGDLS, CDR2 YYNGEE, per germline. With 0 bases removed from V and 0 bases from J, the gap between germline ends came to 3 bases. CDR3 size: 13 residues. The CDR3 coding sequence is TGTGCCAGCAGCGTAGAGACTAACTATGGCTACACCTTC. Protein product: CASSVETNYGYTF.

The rearrangement joins TRBV19 to TRBJ2-5, with 8 bases lining up with TRBD1. From germline, CDR1 is LNHDA and CDR2 SQIVND (reference sequence). The CDR3 consists of 12 residues. Unmatched junction bases numbered 2, after V lost 6 bases and J lost 5 bases. In nucleotides, the CDR3 is TGTGCCAGTAGAGACAGGGGCGAGACCCAGTACTTC. Encoded protein: CASRDRGETQYF. The full variable domain, with the rest looked up from reference TRBV19 and TRBJ2-5, is DGGITQSPKYLFRKEGQNVTLSCEQNLNHDAMYWYRQDPGQGLRLIYYSQIVNDFQKGDIAEGYSVSREKKESFPLTVTSAQKNPTAFYLCASRDRGETQYFGPGTRLLVL.

The chain recombines TRBV7-3 with TRBJ2-2; the match to TRBD2 covers 10 bases. Germline V gives CDR1 SGHTA, CDR2 FQGTGA. The CDR3 covers 14 residues. J lost 8 bases, V lost 6 bases, and 6 bases had no gene match. In nucleotides, the CDR3 is TGTGCCAGCAGTACTCTAGCGGGGGCTGGGGAGCTGTTTTTT. This translates into CASSTLAGAGELFF. The full variable domain, its missing parts supplied by reference TRBV7-3 and TRBJ2-2, is GAGVSQTPSNKVTEKGKYVELRCDPISGHTALYWYRQSLGQGPEFLIYFQGTGAADDSGLPNDRFFAVRPEGSVSTLKIQRTERGDSAVYLCASSTLAGAGELFFGEGSRLTVL.

The chain couples TRBV27 to TRBJ2-1; D perhaps matches TRBD2 (6 bases). CDR3 length: 14 residues. Trimming stripped 9 bases from V and 2 bases from J, with 14 bases between. Germline CDR1 MNHEY, CDR2 SMNVEV (reference sequence). The CDR3 protein is CASYPGTPYNEQFF. In DNA form, the CDR3 reads TGTGCCAGTTACCCAGGGACTCCCTACAATGAGCAGTTCTTC.

Details on this clone: The junction departs from the called germline gene at one end, perhaps through a read error. V gene TRBV11-2 combines with J gene TRBJ2-7; no clear D gene. The CDR3 totals 12 residues. Germline-derived CDR1 and CDR2 are SGHAT and FQNNGV. CDR3 in DNA: TGTGCCAGCAGCTTAGATGAGCGTAGCCAGACATTC. Protein product: CASSLDERSQTF.

This sequence joins TRBV28 and TRBJ2-2, with TRBD2 identical over 10 bases. The V gene end was trimmed by 5 bases and the J gene end by 3 bases; junction bases not matched to a gene: 6. The CDR3 runs 16 residues. Looked up from germline, CDR1 is MDHEN and CDR2 is SYDVKM. DNA for the CDR3: TGTGCCAGCAGTCTCCGACTAGCGGGCTACACCGGGGAGCTGTTTTTT. Its protein product is CASSLRLAGYTGELFF.

V usage is TRBV7-3 and J usage is TRBJ2-1, with D possibly TRBD2 on 5 matching bases. Trimming removed 4 bases at V and 2 bases at J, with 12 bases between. Germline assignment: CDR1 SGHTA and CDR2 FQGTGA. This CDR3 spans 15 amino acids. For the CDR3, the DNA is TGTGCCAGCAGCTCGGTACTAGAAGCCTACAATGAGCAGTTCTTC. Its translation: CASSSVLEAYNEQFF.

This chain joins TRBV5-3 and TRBJ2-1, with a tentative D call TRBD2 (6 bases). TRBV5-3 carries the ORF label, with uncertain function. With 3 bases removed from V and 0 bases from J, the gap between germline ends came to 13 bases. This CDR3 comprises 16 residues. This CDR3 is CARSYGLSASYNEQFF. As DNA, the CDR3 is TGTGCCAGAAGCTACGGACTATCTGCCTCCTACAATGAGCAGTTCTTC.

This clone was seen once. The rearrangement links TRBV7-3 to TRBJ2-1, with TRBD2 identical over 14 bases. Germline-derived CDR1 and CDR2 are SGHTA and FQGTGA. The CDR3 totals 12 residues. J was trimmed by 15 bases and V by 5 bases; bases with no gene match: 3. Written as DNA, the CDR3 is TGTGCCAGCAGCATGACTAGCGGGAGGGTGTTCTTC. As protein: CASSMTSGRVFF.